This entry lists 26 T cell receptor beta chains sequenced from one sample in a study of blood T cell repertoires in COVID-19. Some clones are missing from TCRdb's copy, which holds only in-frame ones; the method was immunoSEQ multiplex PCR. The sample lists about 220,000 clones, 65% to 90% seen once, with more than 2% in the top ten. The sample taken for sequencing was peripheral blood. These receptors came from a woman between 65 and 79 years old with COVID-19, enrolled during active disease.

This chain uses TRBV5-1 with TRBJ1-1, with D tentatively TRBD1 (5 bases). The CDR3 is 15 amino acids. V gave up 4 bases and J gave up 4 bases, with 17 bases separating them. Germline V CDR1 and CDR2: SGHRS, YFSETQ. CDR3 amino acids: CASSMGSGSGTEAFF. The CDR3 coding sequence is TGCGCCAGCAGCATGGGCTCAGGGTCGGGCACTGAAGCTTTCTTT. The full variable domain, with the rest looked up from reference TRBV5-1 and TRBJ1-1, is KAGVTQTPRYLIKTRGQQVTLSCSPISGHRSVSWYQQTPGQGLQFLFEYFSETQRNKGNFPGRFSGRQFSNSRSEMNVSTLELGDSALYLCASSMGSGSGTEAFFGQGTRLTVV.

CDR3 DNA: TGCGCCAGCAGCGCGGAAGAGACCCAGTACTTC. It encodes CASSAEETQYF. The V and J genes are TRBV5-1 and TRBJ2-5; no firm D call. V lost 4 bases and J 3 bases, leaving 4 bases between the germline ends. Germline lookup yields CDR1 SGHRS and CDR2 YFSETQ. This CDR3 spans 11 amino acids.

The CDR3 protein is CASAQGNTEAFF. CDR3 coding DNA: TGTGCCAGCGCACAGGGGAACACTGAAGCTTTCTTT. The V call is TRBV2, the J call TRBJ1-1, with D maybe TRBD1 (6 bases). Trimming took off 8 bases at V and 1 base at J, with 8 bases between the two ends. The CDR3 spans 12 residues. The germline V gene encodes CDR1 SNHLY and CDR2 FYNNEI. Using reference TRBV2 and TRBJ1-1 for the parts outside the CDR3, the full variable domain is EPEVTQTPSHQVTQMGQEVILRCVPISNHLYFYWYRQILGQKVEFLVSFYNNEISEKSEIFDDQFSVERPDGSNFTLKIRSTKLEDSAMYFCASAQGNTEAFFGQGTRLTVV.

The chain recombines TRBV5-1 with TRBJ2-2; 7 bases agree with TRBD2. Germline-derived CDR1 and CDR2 are SGHRS and YFSETQ. The length of the CDR3 is 16 residues. V gave up 1 base and J gave up 4 bases; unmatched junction bases: 7. The CDR3 bases are TGCGCCAGCAGCTTGAGGCTATCGGGGGGCACCGGGGAGCTGTTTTTT. Protein sequence: CASSLRLSGGTGELFF.

V usage is TRBV9 and J usage is TRBJ1-1; D not certain. V was clipped by 2 bases and J by 2 bases, with 7 bases between them. Germline values: CDR1 SGDLS, CDR2 YYNGEE. This CDR3 contains 13 residues. CDR3 protein: CASSVYSNTEAFF. CDR3 in DNA: TGTGCCAGCAGCGTTTACAGCAACACTGAAGCTTTCTTT. Full variable domain (rest looked up from reference TRBV9 and TRBJ1-1): DSGVTQTPKHLITATGQRVTLRCSPRSGDLSVYWYQQSLDQGLQFLIQYYNGEERAKGNILERFSAQQFPDLHSELNLSSLELGDSALYFCASSVYSNTEAFFGQGTRLTVV.

The chain couples TRBV11-2 to TRBJ2-7; 7 bases are shared with TRBD1. The CDR3 is 13 amino acids. Germline CDR1 and CDR2: SGHAT and FQNNGV. J was trimmed by 3 bases and V by 5 bases; bases with no gene match: 4. The CDR3 region is CASSRQGVYEQYF. The CDR3 DNA follows: TGTGCCAGCAGCCGACAGGGCGTCTACGAGCAGTACTTC.

About this clone itself: Germline and junction disagree at one end, which may indicate a read error. The chain uses TRBV7-7 and TRBJ1-3; possibly TRBD1 for D (5 bases). This CDR3 is 15 amino acids long. CDR1 and CDR2 from the germline V gene are SSHAT and FNYEAQ (reference sequence). The CDR3 sequence is CASSLSTDSGNTIYF. Here the CDR3 DNA reads TGTGCTAGCAGCTTATCGACAGACTCTGGAAACACCATATATTTT. The full variable domain, completed using reference TRBV7-7 and TRBJ1-3, is GAGVSQSPRYKVTKRGQDVTLRCDPISSHATLYWYQQALGQGPEFLTYFNYEAQPDKSGLPSDRFSAERPEGSISTLTIQRTEQRDSAMYRCASSLSTDSGNTIYFGEGSWLTVV.

V gene TRBV7-2 combines with J gene TRBJ2-3; 9 bases match TRBD2. The V segment lost 0 bases and the J segment 1 base; nucleotides outside the gene matches: 5. Germline V gene data show CDR1 as SGHTA and CDR2 as FQGNSA. The CDR3 covers 17 residues. The CDR3 reads CASSLAGGGAGTDTQYF. The CDR3 DNA reads TGTGCCAGCAGCTTAGCAGGCGGGGGGGCGGGCACAGATACGCAGTATTTT.

The V gene is TRBV14, the J gene TRBJ1-6, with TRBD1 matching 10 bases. The CDR3 consists of 18 residues. Germline V CDR1 and CDR2: SGHDN, FVKESK. J lost 4 bases, V lost 3 bases, and 9 bases had no gene match. CDR3 nucleotide sequence: TGTGCCAGCAGCCACCTTGGGACAGGGGAGAGGTATAATTCACCCCTCCACTTT. This codes for CASSHLGTGERYNSPLHF. The variable domain in full, completed from reference TRBV14 and TRBJ1-6, reads EAGVTQFPSHSVIEKGQTVTLRCDPISGHDNLYWYRRVMGKEIKFLLHFVKESKQDESGMPNNRFLAERTGGTYSTLKVQPAELEDSGVYFCASSHLGTGERYNSPLHFGNGTRLTVT.

The chain has TRBV2 and TRBJ2-7, with TRBD2 matching over 10 bases. Germline loops: CDR1 SNHLY, CDR2 FYNNEI. The CDR3 consists of 14 residues. J lost 2 bases, V lost 6 bases, and 4 bases had no gene match. The CDR3, as DNA: TGTGCCAGCAGGCGGACTAGCGGAGCCTACGAGCAGTACTTC. It encodes CASRRTSGAYEQYF.

The chain has TRBV4-2 and TRBJ1-1, with D perhaps TRBD1 (5 bases). Germline CDR1 and CDR2: LGHNA and YNFKEQ. Trimming took off 1 base at V and 4 bases at J, with 22 bases between the two ends. This CDR3 is 18 amino acids long. CDR3 region: CASSQAEVGWQGGTEAFF. CDR3 nucleotides: TGTGCCAGCAGCCAAGCCGAGGTAGGGTGGCAGGGAGGCACTGAAGCTTTCTTT.

This rearrangement joins TRBV18 to TRBJ1-1; D call uncertain. Trimming took off 8 bases at V and 2 bases at J, with 15 bases between the two ends. This CDR3 has 14 residues. Looked up from germline, CDR1 is KGHSH and CDR2 is LQKENI. The CDR3 sequence is CASTHEARNTEAFF. The CDR3 DNA is TGTGCCAGCACGCACGAGGCGAGAAACACTGAAGCTTTCTTT.

The chain is built from TRBV6-2 or TRBV6-3 and TRBJ2-7; D is unclear. This CDR3 region has 16 residues. The ends were cut back, 2 bases at V and 5 bases at J, with 19 bases in the middle. Germline CDR1 reads MNHEY; CDR2 reads SVGEGT. The CDR3: CASSYRPAARADEQYF. CDR3 nucleotides: TGTGCCAGCAGTTACCGGCCCGCGGCACGCGCGGACGAGCAGTACTTC.

V is TRBV7-2 and J is TRBJ1-3; the D gene is possibly TRBD1 (6 bases). CDR3 length: 16 residues. Looked up from germline, CDR1 is SGHTA and CDR2 is FQGNSA. The V gene lost 6 bases and the J gene lost 0 bases, with 15 bases spanning the gap. The CDR3 here is CASSINRATSGNTIYF. The CDR3 coding sequence is TGTGCCAGCAGTATAAACAGGGCTACCTCTGGAAACACCATATATTTT.

V is TRBV27 and J is TRBJ1-3, with no clear D. With 6 bases removed from V and 2 bases from J, the gap between germline ends came to 8 bases. The CDR3 spans 13 residues. The germline V gene encodes CDR1 MNHEY and CDR2 SMNVEV (reference sequence). DNA for the CDR3: TGTGCCAGCAGATCGGGAACTGGAAACACCATATATTTT. This translates into CASRSGTGNTIYF.

The CDR3 coding sequence is TGTGCCAGCAGCCAAGGACCGGGACAGGGAACCGAAAAACTGTTTTTT. Protein product: CASSQGPGQGTEKLFF. The chain is built from TRBV4-2 and TRBJ1-4, with TRBD1 matching 9 bases. J lost 8 bases, V lost 1 base, and 8 bases had no gene match. Germline CDR1 reads LGHNA; CDR2 reads YNFKEQ. The CDR3 spans 16 residues.

CDR3 sequence (DNA): TGTGCCAGTAGACAGGGAATGGAAGAGACCCAGTACTTC. Amino acid sequence: CASRQGMEETQYF. The V gene is TRBV19, the J gene TRBJ2-5; D possibly corresponds to TRBD1 (6 bases). CDR1 and CDR2 (germline): LNHDA, SQIVND (reference sequence). This CDR3 contains 13 residues. V lost 6 bases and J 3 bases, leaving 11 bases between the germline ends.

The rearrangement links TRBV18 to TRBJ2-2; 8 bases agree with TRBD1. CDR1 is KGHSH, CDR2 LQKENI, per germline. This CDR3 spans 18 amino acids. The junction had 12 bases not matched to a gene; V was cut back by 2 bases and J by 4 bases. The CDR3 nucleotides read TGTGCCAGCTCACCAACAGGGGGACCCCCTACGGGCACCGGGGAGCTGTTTTTT. Encoded protein: CASSPTGGPPTGTGELFF. The variable domain in full, with the rest retrieved from reference TRBV18 and TRBJ2-2, is NAGVMQNPRHLVRRRGQEARLRCSPMKGHSHVYWYRQLPEEGLKFMVYLQKENIIDESGMPKERFSAEFPKEGPSILRIQQVVRGDSAAYFCASSPTGGPPTGTGELFFGEGSRLTVL.

V and J are TRBV5-4 and TRBJ1-3; D call uncertain. CDR1 is SGHNT and CDR2 is YYREEE in the germline V gene (reference sequence). V was trimmed by 0 bases and J by 0 bases, leaving 10 bases between them. The CDR3 has 16 residues. This CDR3 reads CASSLDAFGSGNTIYF. The CDR3 DNA follows: TGTGCCAGCAGCTTGGACGCGTTTGGCTCTGGAAACACCATATATTTT.

The chain combines TRBV6-1 with TRBJ2-7; 8 bases fit TRBD1. This CDR3 spans 16 amino acids. The V gene's germline CDR1 is MNHNS and CDR2 SASEGT. Germline trimming cut 2 bases from V and 1 base from J; bases unmatched to any gene: 7. The CDR3: CASSEMGTGLSYEQYF. The CDR3 coding sequence is TGTGCCAGCAGTGAAATGGGGACAGGACTTTCCTACGAGCAGTACTTC.

The J gene is TRBJ1-2, the V gene TRBV6-2 or TRBV6-3; D is perhaps TRBD1 (5 bases). Trimming removed 6 bases at V and 6 bases at J, with 20 bases between. Germline lookup yields CDR1 MNHEY and CDR2 SVGEGT. The CDR3 totals 15 residues. CDR3 loop: CASSDRTPGTDGYTF. In DNA, the CDR3 is TGTGCCAGCAGCGACCGGACACCCGGAACTGATGGCTACACCTTC.

Concerning this clone: The germline gene is not matched at one end of the junction; a read error may be the cause. CDR3 coding DNA: TGTGCTAGCACCGCCGGGACAGGGGGATACAATGAGCAGTTCTTC. Amino acid sequence: CASTAGTGGYNEQFF. The genes are TRBV7-7 and TRBJ2-1; 11 positions agree with TRBD1. This CDR3 spans 15 amino acids. The germline V gene encodes CDR1 SSHAT and CDR2 FNYEAQ (reference sequence).

This clone came up once. CDR3 nucleotide sequence: TGCGCCAGCAGCCCCGATAGGACAGGGTCGGATGAAAAACTGTTTTTT. Translation: CASSPDRTGSDEKLFF. The J gene is TRBJ1-4, the V gene TRBV5-1; 8 positions agree with TRBD1. J gave up 6 bases and V 4 bases, and 11 bases lay outside the gene matches. CDR3 length equals 16 residues. Looked up from germline, CDR1 is SGHRS and CDR2 is YFSETQ.

The genes are TRBV7-2 and TRBJ2-7, with 10 bases aligning to TRBD2. The CDR3 spans 15 residues. After removal of 2 bases from V and 6 bases from J, the junction contained 7 bases not matched to a gene. In germline, CDR1 is SGHTA, CDR2 FQGNSA. CDR3 protein: CASSLRLAGVIEQYF. The CDR3 DNA reads as TGTGCCAGCAGCTTAAGGCTAGCGGGAGTGATCGAGCAGTACTTC. Combining the CDR3 with reference TRBV7-2 and TRBJ2-7 gives the whole variable domain GAGVSQSPSNKVTEKGKDVELRCDPISGHTALYWYRQSLGQGLEFLIYFQGNSAPDKSGLPSDRFSAERTGGSVSTLTIQRTQQEDSAVYLCASSLRLAGVIEQYFGPGTRLTVT.

J is TRBJ1-6 and V is TRBV5-1; D is ambiguous. Germline assignment: CDR1 SGHRS and CDR2 YFSETQ. The CDR3 covers 16 residues. V was pared by 0 bases and J by 0 bases, with 7 bases between. Here the CDR3 reads CASSLEISSYNSPLHF. Written as DNA, the CDR3 is TGCGCCAGCAGCTTGGAGATTAGCTCCTATAATTCACCCCTCCACTTT.

Written as DNA, the CDR3 is TGTGCCAGCAGCTGGAGGGGTAGCCAGACTGGAAACACCATATATTTT. This translates into CASSWRGSQTGNTIYF. This rearrangement joins TRBV5-6 to TRBJ1-3; D may be TRBD1 (5 bases). CDR1 and CDR2 (germline): SGHDT, YYEEEE. The CDR3 has 16 amino acids. Trimming left V 3 bases short and J 2 bases short, with 15 bases between.